One and the same sample provided the 15 T cell receptor beta chains below, sequenced in a study of shared T cell receptors in the human thymus. Libraries were prepared by immunoSEQ multiplex PCR; TCRdb keeps only in-frame clonotypes and omits some of them. The repertoire holds hundreds of thousands of clones, with 88% as singletons. This sample also belongs to another study, concerning human thymus T cells.

The specimen was thymocytes. All receptors derive from a boy younger than two with a congenital heart defect.

The chain combines TRBV4-1 with TRBJ2-6, with D possibly being TRBD1 or TRBD2 (5 bases each). This CDR3 comprises 19 residues. V was shortened by 5 bases and J by 0 bases, with 20 bases between the two germline ends. Germline V gene data show CDR1 as MGHRA and CDR2 as YSYEKL. The CDR3 spells CASSEGAAEAGSGANVLTF. For the CDR3, the DNA is TGCGCCAGCAGCGAAGGGGCGGCGGAGGCGGGCTCTGGGGCCAACGTCCTGACTTTC.

Here the CDR3 DNA reads TGTGCCAGCAGTTACGGGAACAGGGCCAGCGAGCAGTACTTC. Translated, it gives CASSYGNRASEQYF. V gene TRBV6-6 combines with J gene TRBJ2-7; weak D call: TRBD1 (6 bases). V was pared by 2 bases and J by 6 bases, with 14 bases between. In germline, CDR1 is MNHNY, CDR2 SVGAGI (reference sequence). The CDR3 length is 14 residues.

The CDR3 is CASSFGAEPNTEAFF. The CDR3 DNA follows: TGTGCCAGCAGCTTTGGTGCAGAACCGAACACTGAAGCTTTCTTT. The chain is built from TRBV11-3 and TRBJ1-1; no definite D call. The germline V and J ends were trimmed by 3 bases and 1 base, with 12 bases remaining between them. CDR1 and CDR2 (germline): SGHNT, YENEEA. The CDR3 runs 15 residues.

The chain couples TRBV7-3 to TRBJ2-3; D is unclear. CDR1 is SGHTA, CDR2 FQGTGA, per germline. The V end lost 3 bases, the J end lost 4 bases, and 23 bases lay between the germline ends. The CDR3 extends over 18 amino acids. The CDR3 nucleotides are TGTGCCAGCAGCTTTTCAGGATTCCGGTCTGATCCCGCAGATACGCAGTATTTT. Amino acids: CASSFSGFRSDPADTQYF.

The CDR3 nucleotides are TGTGCCAGCAGCTTAGCCCAACAGGGGGCAACCGATACGCAGTATTTT. This translates into CASSLAQQGATDTQYF. V gene TRBV7-9 combines with J gene TRBJ2-3, with 9 bases matching TRBD1. Germline assignment: CDR1 SEHNR and CDR2 FQNEAQ (reference sequence). V lost 0 bases to trimming and J lost 6 bases; unmatched junction nucleotides: 7. CDR3 length equals 16 residues.

This sequence joins TRBV4-1 and TRBJ2-7, with 13 bases identical to TRBD2. From germline, CDR1 is MGHRA and CDR2 YSYEKL. The V gene end was trimmed by 5 bases and the J gene end by 5 bases; junction bases not matched to a gene: 9. This CDR3 is built from 16 residues. Here the CDR3 DNA reads TGCGCCAGCAGCATCCAACTAGCGGGAGGGGGGCACGAGCAGTACTTC. Amino acid sequence: CASSIQLAGGGHEQYF.

This chain connects TRBV2 to TRBJ2-1; D is unclear. Between the trimmed V and J ends, which lost 6 bases and 4 bases, there was a span of 10 bases. The CDR3 extends over 13 amino acids. Germline-derived CDR1 and CDR2 are SNHLY and FYNNEI. Here the CDR3 DNA reads TGTGCCAGCAGACTCAAGGAGTACAATGAGCAGTTCTTC. Its protein is CASRLKEYNEQFF.

The chain links TRBV11-1 to TRBJ2-3; TRBD2 matches at 10 bases. CDR1 is SGHAT and CDR2 is FQDESV in the germline V gene (reference sequence). Trimming took 2 bases from V and 1 from J; bases not matched to a gene: 6. This CDR3 comprises 17 residues. This CDR3 is CASSLSPSGSGTDTQYF. The CDR3 region has the DNA TGTGCCAGCAGCTTAAGCCCTAGCGGGAGTGGCACAGATACGCAGTATTTT.

The V call is TRBV7-9, the J call TRBJ2-7, with D possibly matching TRBD1 (5 bases). Trimming took 6 bases from V and 2 from J, leaving 17 bases between them. The CDR3 runs to 15 residues. The germline CDR1 and CDR2 sequences are SEHNR and FQNEAQ (reference sequence). The CDR3 DNA reads as TGTGCCAGCAGTAAAGTCCGCGACAGAGCCTACGAGCAGTACTTC. Amino acids: CASSKVRDRAYEQYF. The entire variable domain, with the rest obtained from reference TRBV7-9 and TRBJ2-7, is as follows: DTGVSQNPRHKITKRGQNVTFRCDPISEHNRLYWYRQTLGQGPEFLTYFQNEAQLEKSRLLSDRFSAERPKGSFSTLEIQRTEQGDSAMYLCASSKVRDRAYEQYFGPGTRLTVT.

This clone was observed a single time. The chain carries TRBV27 and TRBJ2-7; 8 positions agree with TRBD2. The germline gives CDR1 MNHEY, CDR2 SMNVEV (reference sequence). Trimming removed 6 bases from V and 0 bases from J; junction bases left unmatched: 10. This CDR3 has 16 residues. The chain's CDR3 is CASSRSLAGTSYEQYF. The CDR3 DNA reads as TGTGCCAGCAGCAGATCTCTAGCGGGTACCTCCTACGAGCAGTACTTC.

About this clone itself: The limits of the CDR3 on the DNA are not certain, so only TCRdb's listed CDR3 is given. Here the CDR3 reads CASSPRRGSGEQEGSPSIF. The chain links TRBV27 to TRBJ1-5. The V gene's germline CDR1 is MNHEY and CDR2 SMNVEV (reference sequence). The CDR3 is 19 amino acids in total, end residues counted.

This clone has just one count. This chain joins TRBV4-2 and TRBJ2-7; TRBD1 aligns across 11 bases. The CDR3 is 18 residues long. The germline V gene has CDR1 LGHNA and CDR2 YNFKEQ. V dropped 4 bases and J dropped 5; count of bases not matched to a gene: 16. The CDR3 here is CASSLDRGRFRGVDEQYF. For the CDR3, the DNA is TGTGCCAGCAGCCTGGACAGGGGGCGCTTTCGTGGCGTCGACGAGCAGTACTTC.

The V gene is TRBV19, the J gene TRBJ2-1; 12 nucleotides match TRBD2. This CDR3 contains 17 residues. CDR1 and CDR2 (germline): LNHDA, SQIVND (reference sequence). After removal of 1 base from V and 1 base from J, the junction contained 2 bases not matched to a gene. The CDR3 here is CASSIALAGGSYNEQFF. The CDR3 DNA is TGTGCCAGTAGTATAGCTCTAGCGGGAGGGTCCTACAATGAGCAGTTCTTC. The full variable domain, rest sourced from reference TRBV19 and TRBJ2-1, is DGGITQSPKYLFRKEGQNVTLSCEQNLNHDAMYWYRQDPGQGLRLIYYSQIVNDFQKGDIAEGYSVSREKKESFPLTVTSAQKNPTAFYLCASSIALAGGSYNEQFFGPGTRLTVL.

The gene calls are TRBV27 and TRBJ2-7; 9 nucleotides align to TRBD1. The CDR3 totals 15 residues. The ends lost 3 bases at V and 2 bases at J; junction bases unmatched: 5. CDR1 and CDR2 (germline): MNHEY, SMNVEV (reference sequence). CDR3 DNA sequence: TGTGCCAGCAGTTTTACCGGGACAGGGCCCTACGAGCAGTACTTC. This sequence encodes CASSFTGTGPYEQYF.

The rearrangement joins TRBV6-6 to TRBJ2-1; 7 bases align to TRBD1. The length of the CDR3 is 15 residues. The ends lost 6 bases at V and 3 bases at J; junction bases unmatched: 8. CDR1 MNHNY and CDR2 SVGAGI come from the germline V gene (reference sequence). The CDR3 sequence is CASRSQGLGYNEQFF. For the CDR3, the DNA is TGTGCCAGCAGATCACAGGGGTTGGGCTACAATGAGCAGTTCTTC.